Shown below are 32 T cell receptor beta chains from a single sample sequenced in a study of T-cell memory formation after mild COVID-19. TCRdb reanalysed the 5' RACE reads using MiXCR and keeps one entry per CDR3 protein. Seen here are about 190,000 distinct CDR3 sequences, approximately 16% observed once, and the top ten hold 2% to 2.5%. Sequencing was performed on PBMCs or a T cell subset sorted from them (not recorded which). These receptors came from an adult woman who had mild COVID-19 (a few samples of this study predate the infection). Cell type and time point are not known.

The rearrangement joins TRBV12-3 or TRBV12-4 to TRBJ2-3; TRBD1 might be the D (6 bases). V was trimmed by 4 bases and J by 0 bases, leaving 11 bases between them. The CDR3 is made up of 15 amino acids. CDR3 in DNA: TGTGCCAGCAGTTATCAGGACAGTAGCACAGATACGCAGTATTTT. Translation: CASSYQDSSTDTQYF.

The chain combines TRBV9 with TRBJ1-3, with a possible D match to TRBD1 (5 bases). CDR1 and CDR2 (germline): SGDLS, YYNGEE. V was cut by 1 base and J by 0 bases, with 8 bases left in between. CDR3 length equals 15 residues. CDR3 amino acids: CASSVPGGSGNTIYF. The DNA for the CDR3 is TGTGCCAGCAGCGTACCCGGGGGCTCTGGAAACACCATATATTTT.

The J gene is TRBJ1-5, the V gene TRBV7-2; D is perhaps TRBD1 (6 bases). V was cut by 1 base and J by 4 bases, with 11 bases left in between. Germline CDR1 is SGHTA and CDR2 is FQGNSA. CDR3 length equals 15 residues. CDR3 nucleotide sequence: TGTGCCAGCAGCTTAGTTCGTCAGGGGAATCAGCCCCAGCATTTT. This encodes CASSLVRQGNQPQHF. Full variable domain (rest looked up from reference TRBV7-2 and TRBJ1-5): GAGVSQSPSNKVTEKGKDVELRCDPISGHTALYWYRQSLGQGLEFLIYFQGNSAPDKSGLPSDRFSAERTGGSVSTLTIQRTQQEDSAVYLCASSLVRQGNQPQHFGDGTRLSIL.

This clonotype has a handful of counts. This chain uses TRBV18 with TRBJ1-1; D gene uncertain. Trimming removed 0 bases at V and 0 bases at J, with 8 bases between. Looked up from germline, CDR1 is KGHSH and CDR2 is LQKENI. CDR3 size: 15 residues. The CDR3 region is CASSPPMVLNTEAFF. CDR3 nucleotide sequence: TGTGCCAGCTCACCACCGATGGTTTTGAACACTGAAGCTTTCTTT.

V and J are TRBV6-6 and TRBJ1-6; 8 bases fit TRBD1. Trimming took 4 bases from V and 4 from J; bases not matched to a gene: 12. Germline V CDR1 and CDR2: MNHNY, SVGAGI (reference sequence). This CDR3 is built from 18 residues. DNA of the CDR3: TGTGCCAGCAGTTCATTCCAGGGGGCGCGGGGTTATAATTCACCCCTCCACTTT. Translated: CASSSFQGARGYNSPLHF.

The chain recombines TRBV7-2 with TRBJ2-5, with a tentative D call TRBD2 (6 bases). The V gene's germline CDR1 is SGHTA and CDR2 FQGNSA. The CDR3 runs 14 residues. The germline V and J ends were trimmed by 2 bases and 0 bases, with 7 bases remaining between them. The CDR3 loop reads CASSLSGYQETQYF. CDR3 coding DNA: TGTGCCAGCAGCTTAAGCGGGTACCAAGAGACCCAGTACTTC.

This clonotype was seen only a few times. The chain's CDR3 is CASRGDRRNTEAFF. CDR3 DNA: TGTGCCAGCAGGGGGGACAGGCGGAACACTGAAGCTTTCTTT. The rearrangement uses TRBV12-3 or TRBV12-4 and TRBJ1-1; 8 bases are a match to TRBD1. V shed 6 bases and J 1 base; nucleotides not matched to a gene: 4. The CDR3 is 14 amino acids.

The chain combines TRBV24-1 with TRBJ2-5; D might be TRBD1 (5 bases). The CDR3 spans 14 residues. V gave up 11 bases and J gave up 4 bases, with 19 bases separating them. Germline V gene sequence: CDR1 KGHDR, CDR2 SFDVKD. The CDR3 here is CAINGHGPRETQYF. The CDR3 region has the DNA TGTGCCATAAATGGACACGGGCCACGAGAGACCCAGTACTTC.

This clonotype was recorded many times. V gene TRBV10-3 combines with J gene TRBJ1-1; no firm D call. V lost 0 bases and J lost 1, with 9 bases in between. The CDR3 runs to 15 residues. Germline V gives CDR1 ENHRY, CDR2 SYGVKD. The chain's CDR3 is CAISESQRENTEAFF. CDR3 nucleotides: TGTGCCATCAGTGAGTCACAACGGGAGAACACTGAAGCTTTCTTT.

Only a few counts were recorded for this clonotype. The V call is TRBV6-2 or TRBV6-3, the J call TRBJ2-1; 8 nucleotides line up with TRBD2. J gave up 2 bases and V 6 bases, and 9 bases lay outside the gene matches. Germline V gene sequence: CDR1 MNHEY, CDR2 SVGEGT. The CDR3 totals 16 residues. CDR3 region: CASSSTSGGPYNEQFF. DNA of the CDR3: TGTGCCAGCAGCTCTACTAGCGGCGGACCCTACAATGAGCAGTTCTTC.

This clonotype has more than one count but fewer than ten. The chain combines TRBV7-2 with TRBJ1-4; the D is unclear. Germline assignment: CDR1 SGHTA and CDR2 FQGNSA. CDR3 length equals 14 residues. Trimming took off 5 bases at V and 2 bases at J, with 9 bases between the two ends. The CDR3, as DNA: TGTGCCAGCAGCCTGGGTGTTACTAATGAAAAACTGTTTTTT. Amino acids: CASSLGVTNEKLFF.

The J gene is TRBJ2-3, the V gene TRBV30; a possible D gene is TRBD2 (7 bases). With 1 base removed from V and 0 bases from J, the gap between germline ends came to 11 bases. Germline loops: CDR1 GTSNPN, CDR2 SVGIG (reference sequence). The CDR3 contains 15 residues. The CDR3 coding sequence is TGTGCCTGGAGTGAGGGGGGGCTTAGCACAGATACGCAGTATTTT. This codes for CAWSEGGLSTDTQYF.

The chain uses TRBV10-3 and TRBJ2-5; 7 bases match TRBD2. Germline-derived CDR1 and CDR2 are ENHRY and SYGVKD. This CDR3 region has 14 residues. Germline trimming cut 5 bases from V and 4 bases from J; bases unmatched to any gene: 7. DNA of the CDR3: TGTGCCATCAGTCAGGTCGAGCGGGGAGAGACCCAGTACTTC. This codes for CAISQVERGETQYF.

J is TRBJ1-1 and V is TRBV5-1, with D unresolved. Germline loops: CDR1 SGHRS, CDR2 YFSETQ. This CDR3 spans 14 amino acids. With 3 bases removed from V and 1 base from J, the gap between germline ends came to 10 bases. Here the CDR3 DNA reads TGCGCCAGCAGCTCAGCCCCGGCGAACACTGAAGCTTTCTTT. Translated: CASSSAPANTEAFF.

The chain recombines TRBV5-6 with TRBJ1-5; weak D call: TRBD1 (6 bases). CDR1 SGHDT and CDR2 YYEEEE come from the germline V gene. There are 14 residues in the CDR3. Trimming left V 4 bases short and J 3 bases short, with 11 bases between. In DNA form, the CDR3 reads TGTGCCAGCAGCCTGGGACAAGCCAATCAGCCCCAGCATTTT. It encodes CASSLGQANQPQHF.

V and J are TRBV29-1 and TRBJ1-5, with TRBD1 matching over 8 bases. V lost 5 bases to trimming and J lost 1 base; unmatched junction nucleotides: 7. The CDR3 extends over 15 amino acids. Germline-derived CDR1 and CDR2 are SQVTM and ANQGSEA. CDR3 nucleotide sequence: TGCAGCGTTAGACAGGGGACGGGAAGCAATCAGCCCCAGCATTTT. Protein: CSVRQGTGSNQPQHF.

This clonotype was seen only a few times. CDR3 loop: CASSLAGGKWAGELFF. The CDR3 DNA follows: TGTGCCAGCAGCTTAGCAGGGGGCAAGTGGGCCGGGGAGCTGTTTTTT. The chain recombines TRBV7-3 with TRBJ2-2; 8 bases line up with TRBD1. The V gene end was trimmed by 2 bases and the J gene end by 6 bases; junction bases not matched to a gene: 8. This CDR3 has 16 residues. Germline CDR1 reads SGHTA; CDR2 reads FQGTGA.

In this sample, this clonotype turned up a few times. The J gene is TRBJ2-1, the V gene TRBV30; D tentatively fits TRBD1 or TRBD2 (6 bases each). The germline gives CDR1 GTSNPN, CDR2 SVGIG (reference sequence). Trimming removed 4 bases from V and 10 bases from J, with 14 bases in between. The CDR3 totals 12 residues. The chain's CDR3 is CAWNKGGVEQFF. The CDR3 region has the DNA TGTGCCTGGAACAAGGGGGGCGTGGAGCAGTTCTTC.

In its sample, this clonotype was seen a few times. The chain combines TRBV11-2 with TRBJ2-1; tentative D call: TRBD2 (6 bases). Trimming stripped 1 base from V and 5 bases from J, with 18 bases between. The germline V gene has CDR1 SGHAT and CDR2 FQNNGV. CDR3 length: 17 amino acids. The chain's CDR3 is CASSLGLVRRPDNEQFF. In DNA form, the CDR3 reads TGTGCCAGCAGCTTAGGACTAGTGCGGCGCCCCGACAATGAGCAGTTCTTC.

This clonotype has more than one count but fewer than ten. The chain is built from TRBV24-1 and TRBJ1-2; D possibly corresponds to TRBD1 (5 bases). CDR1 KGHDR and CDR2 SFDVKD come from the germline V gene. This CDR3 is 15 amino acids long. V lost 4 bases, J lost 0 bases, and 11 bases lay in between. The CDR3 DNA reads TGTGCCACCAGTGACCCCCGGGGCCCTAACTATGGCTACACCTTC. This sequence encodes CATSDPRGPNYGYTF.

The chain recombines TRBV25-1 with TRBJ2-5; 9 bases line up with TRBD1. The V and J ends lost 3 bases and 2 bases, in that order; junction bases with no gene match: 13. The germline V gene encodes CDR1 MGHDK and CDR2 SYGVNS. This CDR3 region has 18 residues. CDR3 residues: CASSEGSQGARVQETQYF. The CDR3 DNA is TGTGCCAGCAGTGAGGGGTCACAGGGGGCGAGGGTACAAGAGACCCAGTACTTC.

This clonotype came up many times. Here the CDR3 reads CASSLNDYNEQFF. CDR3 coding DNA: TGTGCCAGCAGCTTAAACGACTACAATGAGCAGTTCTTC. This sequence joins TRBV7-9 and TRBJ2-1, with D unclear. Germline V gene sequence: CDR1 SEHNR, CDR2 FQNEAQ (reference sequence). The CDR3 spans 13 residues. V lost 2 bases, J lost 3 bases, and 5 bases lay in between. Drawing the rest from reference TRBV7-9 and TRBJ2-1, the complete variable domain is DTGVSQNPRHKITKRGQNVTFRCDPISEHNRLYWYRQTLGQGPEFLTYFQNEAQLEKSRLLSDRFSAERPKGSFSTLEIQRTEQGDSAMYLCASSLNDYNEQFFGPGTRLTVL.

This clonotype has a single count. The V and J genes are TRBV6-2 or TRBV6-3 and TRBJ1-3; D is ambiguous. V was trimmed by 7 bases and J by 4 bases, leaving 17 bases between them. The CDR3 contains 15 residues. Germline V lookup: CDR1 MNHEY, CDR2 SVGEGT. Here the CDR3 reads CASISRGPGGNTIYF. CDR3 in DNA: TGTGCCAGCATCTCGAGAGGGCCCGGAGGAAACACCATATATTTT.

This chain's CDR3 is CASSPVTSGRGEQFF. In DNA form, the CDR3 reads TGTGCCAGCAGTCCCGTCACTAGCGGGAGGGGTGAGCAGTTCTTC. The chain couples TRBV12-3 or TRBV12-4 to TRBJ2-1; TRBD2 aligns across 13 bases. The CDR3 has 15 residues. With V trimmed by 5 bases and J by 9 bases, 7 bases remained unmatched.

The chain couples TRBV2 to TRBJ1-1; D is possibly TRBD1 (5 bases). The germline V gene encodes CDR1 SNHLY and CDR2 FYNNEI. V was pared by 4 bases and J by 1 base, with 19 bases between. This CDR3 has 17 amino acids. DNA for the CDR3: TGTGCCAGCAGTGGTTTCCAGGGTCTGGATCGGAACACTGAAGCTTTCTTT. This sequence encodes CASSGFQGLDRNTEAFF.

This clonotype has ten or more counts. DNA of the CDR3: TGTGCCAGCAGCGCTCAAGAGACCCAGTACTTC. This sequence encodes CASSAQETQYF. The chain links TRBV7-2 to TRBJ2-5; D is ambiguous. V lost 5 bases to trimming and J lost 2 bases, with 3 bases between them. Germline assignment: CDR1 SGHTA and CDR2 FQGNSA. This CDR3 region has 11 residues.

The chain has TRBV19 and TRBJ2-1; TRBD2 agrees at 10 bases. The CDR3 totals 16 residues. V lost 1 base to trimming and J lost 6 bases; unmatched junction nucleotides: 6. Germline values: CDR1 LNHDA, CDR2 SQIVND (reference sequence). Written as DNA, the CDR3 is TGTGCCAGTAGTATAGTTGGACTAGCGGAGTTCAATGAGCAGTTCTTC. It is translated as CASSIVGLAEFNEQFF.

The J gene is TRBJ2-7, the V gene TRBV6-5; the match to TRBD2 covers 12 bases. Germline V lookup: CDR1 MNHEY, CDR2 SVGAGI. The CDR3 sequence is 13 residues long. V trimming: 6 bases; J trimming: 6 bases; junction bases outside the gene matches: 3. CDR3 residues: CASRLTSGGEQYF. The CDR3, as DNA: TGTGCCAGCAGACTGACTAGCGGGGGCGAGCAGTACTTC.

This clonotype showed up just a few times. The chain is built from TRBV29-1 and TRBJ2-3; D gene unclear. The CDR3 contains 10 residues. V was clipped by 5 bases and J by 4 bases, with 4 bases between them. Germline CDR1 is SQVTM and CDR2 is ANQGSEA. Here the CDR3 reads CSVSPDTQYF. The DNA of the CDR3 is TGCAGCGTTAGCCCAGATACGCAGTATTTT.

V is TRBV18 and J is TRBJ1-2; D is unresolved. Deletions cut 1 base from V and 4 bases from J, with 10 bases between. CDR3 size: 14 residues. Per the germline V gene, CDR1 is KGHSH and CDR2 is LQKENI. The CDR3 is CASSPQKGSYGYTF. The CDR3 DNA sequence: TGTGCCAGCTCACCACAGAAGGGCAGCTATGGCTACACCTTC.

This clonotype was counted only a few times. The chain couples TRBV4-3 to TRBJ2-7; 8 bases are shared with TRBD1. The CDR3 extends over 15 amino acids. The V gene's germline CDR1 is LGHNA and CDR2 YSLEER. J gave up 7 bases and V 3 bases, and 11 bases lay outside the gene matches. CDR3 sequence (DNA): TGCGCCAGCAGCCAGAGGACAGGGCTAGGGGGGGAGCAGTACTTC. Protein sequence: CASSQRTGLGGEQYF.

This clonotype was found a few times. The chain has TRBV29-1 and TRBJ2-3, with unresolved D. There are 13 residues in the CDR3. Germline CDR1 is SQVTM and CDR2 is ANQGSEA. V dropped 8 bases and J dropped 2 bases, with 14 bases sitting between them. The CDR3 region is CSRESVTTDTQYF. In nucleotides, the CDR3 is TGCAGCCGTGAGTCGGTAACCACAGATACGCAGTATTTT.